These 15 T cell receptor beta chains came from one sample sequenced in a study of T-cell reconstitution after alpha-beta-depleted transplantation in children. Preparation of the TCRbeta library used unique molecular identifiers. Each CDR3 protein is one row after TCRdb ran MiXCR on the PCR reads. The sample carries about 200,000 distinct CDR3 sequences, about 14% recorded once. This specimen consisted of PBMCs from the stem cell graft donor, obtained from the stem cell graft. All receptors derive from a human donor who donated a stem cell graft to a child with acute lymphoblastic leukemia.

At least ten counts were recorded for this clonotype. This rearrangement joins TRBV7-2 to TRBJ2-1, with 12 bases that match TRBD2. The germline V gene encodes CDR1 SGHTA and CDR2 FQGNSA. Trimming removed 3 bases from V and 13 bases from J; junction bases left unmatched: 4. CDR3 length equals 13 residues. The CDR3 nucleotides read TGTGCCAGCAGCTTGACTAGCGGGAGTGGACAGTTCTTC. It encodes CASSLTSGSGQFF.

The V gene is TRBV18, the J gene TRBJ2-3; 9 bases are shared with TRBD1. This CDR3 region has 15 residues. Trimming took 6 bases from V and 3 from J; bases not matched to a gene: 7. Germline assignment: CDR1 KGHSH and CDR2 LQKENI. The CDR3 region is CASSDRDRETDTQYF. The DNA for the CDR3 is TGTGCCAGCTCCGACCGGGACAGGGAAACAGATACGCAGTATTTT. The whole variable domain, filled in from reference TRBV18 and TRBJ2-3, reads NAGVMQNPRHLVRRRGQEARLRCSPMKGHSHVYWYRQLPEEGLKFMVYLQKENIIDESGMPKERFSAEFPKEGPSILRIQQVVRGDSAAYFCASSDRDRETDTQYFGPGTRLTVL.

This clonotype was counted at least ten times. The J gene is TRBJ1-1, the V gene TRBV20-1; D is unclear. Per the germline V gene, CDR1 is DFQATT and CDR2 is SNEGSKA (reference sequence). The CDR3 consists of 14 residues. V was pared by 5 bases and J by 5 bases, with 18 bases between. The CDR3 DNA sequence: TGCAGTGCTCCCCGACGCTGGATGGCGACTGAAGCTTTCTTT. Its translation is CSAPRRWMATEAFF.

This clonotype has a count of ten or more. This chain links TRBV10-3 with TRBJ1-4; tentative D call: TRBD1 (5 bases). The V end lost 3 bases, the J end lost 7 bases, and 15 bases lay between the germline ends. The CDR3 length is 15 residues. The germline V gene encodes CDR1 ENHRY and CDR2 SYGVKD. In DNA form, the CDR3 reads TGTGCCATCAGTGAAGCTTCAGGGTGGAGTGAAAAACTGTTTTTT. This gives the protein CAISEASGWSEKLFF.

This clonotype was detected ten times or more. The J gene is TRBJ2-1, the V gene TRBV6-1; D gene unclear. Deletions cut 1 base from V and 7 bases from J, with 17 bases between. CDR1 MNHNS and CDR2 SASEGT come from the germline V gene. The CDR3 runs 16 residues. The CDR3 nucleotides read TGTGCCAGCAGTGAAGTCGCGAGGCTGTCTAGGAATGAGCAGTTCTTC. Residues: CASSEVARLSRNEQFF.

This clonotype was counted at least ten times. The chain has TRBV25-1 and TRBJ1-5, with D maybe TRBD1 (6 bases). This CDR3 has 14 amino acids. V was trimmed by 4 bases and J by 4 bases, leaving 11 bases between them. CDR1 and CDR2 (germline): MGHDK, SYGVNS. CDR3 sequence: CASSGGGENQPQHF. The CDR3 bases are TGTGCCAGCAGTGGAGGGGGTGAGAATCAGCCCCAGCATTTT.

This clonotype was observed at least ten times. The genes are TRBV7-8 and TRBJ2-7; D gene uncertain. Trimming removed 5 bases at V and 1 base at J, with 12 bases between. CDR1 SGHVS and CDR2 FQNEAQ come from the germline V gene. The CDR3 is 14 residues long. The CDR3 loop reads CASSPRTVSYEQYF. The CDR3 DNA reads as TGTGCCAGCAGCCCTCGTACAGTTTCCTACGAGCAGTACTTC.

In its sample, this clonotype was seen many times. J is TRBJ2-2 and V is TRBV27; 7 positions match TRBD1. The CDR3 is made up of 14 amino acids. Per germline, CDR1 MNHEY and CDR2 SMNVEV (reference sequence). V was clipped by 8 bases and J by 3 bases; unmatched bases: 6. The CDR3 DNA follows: TGTGCCAGCTCCACCGGGACAGACACCGGGGAGCTGTTTTTT. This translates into CASSTGTDTGELFF.

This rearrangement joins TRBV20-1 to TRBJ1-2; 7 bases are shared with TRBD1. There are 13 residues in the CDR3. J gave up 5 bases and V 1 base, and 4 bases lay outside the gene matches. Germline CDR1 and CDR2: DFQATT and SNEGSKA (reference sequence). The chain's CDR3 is CSARGRQGYGYTF. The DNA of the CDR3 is TGCAGTGCTAGAGGCCGACAGGGTTATGGCTACACCTTC.

The CDR3 here is CASSRSLAGRYEQYF. The DNA for the CDR3 is TGTGCCAGCAGCCGGTCACTAGCGGGAAGGTACGAGCAGTACTTC. This rearrangement joins TRBV3-1 to TRBJ2-7, with TRBD2 matching over 10 bases. The J segment lost 4 bases and the V segment lost 4 bases, leaving 7 bases of the junction unmatched. The CDR3 is 15 residues long. In germline, CDR1 is LGHDT, CDR2 YNNKEL (reference sequence).

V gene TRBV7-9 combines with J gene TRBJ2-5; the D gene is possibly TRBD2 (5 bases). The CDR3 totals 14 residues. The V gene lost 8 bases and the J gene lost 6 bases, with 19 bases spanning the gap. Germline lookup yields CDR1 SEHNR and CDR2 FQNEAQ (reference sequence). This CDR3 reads CASLLGASTKTQYF. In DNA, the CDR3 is TGTGCCAGCCTACTCGGCGCTAGCACAAAGACCCAGTACTTC.

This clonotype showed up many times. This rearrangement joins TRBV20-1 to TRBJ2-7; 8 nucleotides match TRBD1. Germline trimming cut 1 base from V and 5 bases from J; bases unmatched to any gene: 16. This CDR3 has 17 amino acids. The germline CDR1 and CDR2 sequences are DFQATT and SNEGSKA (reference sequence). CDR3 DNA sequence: TGCAGTGCTAGAGCCCCAGGACAGGGTGGCTGGCAAAACGAGCAGTACTTC. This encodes CSARAPGQGGWQNEQYF.

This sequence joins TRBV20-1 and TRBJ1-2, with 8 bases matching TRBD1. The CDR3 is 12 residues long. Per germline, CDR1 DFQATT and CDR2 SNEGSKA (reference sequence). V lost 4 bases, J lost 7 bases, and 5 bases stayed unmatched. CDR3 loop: CSATQGAIGYTF. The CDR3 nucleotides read TGCAGTGCTACTCAGGGGGCGATTGGCTACACCTTC.

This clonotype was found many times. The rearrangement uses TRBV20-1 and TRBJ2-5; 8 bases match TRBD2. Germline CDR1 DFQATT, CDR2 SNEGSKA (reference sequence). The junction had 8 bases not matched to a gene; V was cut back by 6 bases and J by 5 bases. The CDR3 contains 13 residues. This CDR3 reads CSAGRAGVETQYF. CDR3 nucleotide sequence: TGCAGTGCCGGAAGAGCGGGAGTTGAGACCCAGTACTTC.

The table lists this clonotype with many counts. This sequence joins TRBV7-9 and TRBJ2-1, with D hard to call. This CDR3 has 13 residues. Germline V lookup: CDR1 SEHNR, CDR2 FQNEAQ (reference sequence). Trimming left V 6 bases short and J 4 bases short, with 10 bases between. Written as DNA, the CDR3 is TGTGCCAGCAGTCCGAAGGGTTACAATGAGCAGTTCTTC. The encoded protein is CASSPKGYNEQFF.